The rows below give T cell receptor beta chains drawn from one sample of a study of OX40 agonist ivuxolimab in advanced cancers. Sequencing used immunoSEQ multiplex PCR; TCRdb keeps in-frame clones, though not all of them. The profile shows around 31,000 clones, around nine tenths of them singletons. Source: CD4+ or CD8+ T cells sorted from blood, taken in a trial of the OX40 agonist ivuxolimab. Receptors were obtained from an adult with an advanced solid tumor such as melanoma, head and neck, liver or kidney cancer. CDR3s include the opening cysteine and the closing phenylalanine or tryptophan. A D gene is named only where the DNA matches it firmly. Some rows have no size entry. The others give once, few or many, or a class for an expanded clone.

d_call	v_call	clone_size	j_call	cdr3_nt	cdr3_aa
.	TRBV28	.	TRBJ2-7	TGTGCCAGCAGTTTAAGGTGGCTCCCTCGAAACGAGCAGTACTTC	CASSLRWLPRNEQYF
.	TRBV27	.	TRBJ1-2	TGTGCCAGCAGTTTATCCGGGGAGCAATATGGCTACACCTTC	CASSLSGEQYGYTF
.	TRBV29-1	.	TRBJ2-7	TGCAGCGTTGAGGATTCTCGACAGGAGCAGTACTTC	CSVEDSRQEQYF
.	TRBV30	.	TRBJ2-6	TGTGCCTGGAGTGTAGACACCTCTGGGGCCAACGTCCTGACTTTC	CAWSVDTSGANVLTF
.	TRBV4-1	.	TRBJ2-3	TGCGCCAGCAGCCAAGATCAACAGGGAACTAGCACAGATACGCAGTATTTT	CASSQDQQGTSTDTQYF
.	TRBV29-1	.	TRBJ1-2	TGCAGCGCTCCGGAAGGGTACGGCTACACCTTC	CSAPEGYGYTF
TRBD2	TRBV9	.	TRBJ2-4	TGTGCCAGCAGCGTAGAACGGGGGGATACCAAAAACATTCAGTACTTC	CASSVERGDTKNIQYF
.	TRBV13	once	TRBJ2-3	TGTGCCAGCAGCTGGATGGGGGCACGCACAGATACGCAGTATTTT	CASSWMGARTDTQYF
.	TRBV28	.	TRBJ2-2	TGTGCCAGCAGGGAGGTGGCCAAGATGAACACCGGGGAGCTGTTTTTT	CASREVAKMNTGELFF
TRBD1	TRBV27	.	TRBJ2-3	TGTGCCAGCAGTTTATCCACTCCCGGGACAGCCACAGATACGCAGTATTTT	CASSLSTPGTATDTQYF
TRBD2	TRBV7-2	.	TRBJ2-5	TGTGCCAGCAGCTTAGAGGCGCGGGAGGCCCAAGAGACCCAGTACTTC	CASSLEAREAQETQYF
.	TRBV6-5	.	TRBJ2-1	TGTGCCAGCAGTTACGGTGGAGAGCAGTTCTTC	CASSYGGEQFF
TRBD2	TRBV9	.	TRBJ2-2	TGTGCCAGCAGCGTCGCAGCTCTAGCGGGAGTAATCACCGGGGAGCTGTTTTTT	CASSVAALAGVITGELFF
.	TRBV14	.	TRBJ2-5	TGTGCCAGCAGCCAAGTGGCCTACGGAGCCGAGACCCAGTACTTC	CASSQVAYGAETQYF
.	TRBV28	.	TRBJ2-5	TGTGCCAGCACTTCGACCCTGGCAAGCCAAGAGACCCAGTACTTC	CASTSTLASQETQYF
TRBD1	TRBV6-1	.	TRBJ2-7	TGTGCCAGCAGTGACAGGGACAGATTCTACGAGCAGTACTTC	CASSDRDRFYEQYF
.	TRBV7-2	once	TRBJ2-7	TGTGCCGGGGGGTACGAGCAGTACTTC	CAGGYEQYF
.	TRBV6-6	few	TRBJ1-6	TGTGCCAGCAGTCCCCGAGGGGCCCTCCACTTT	CASSPRGALHF
.	TRBV2	.	TRBJ2-7	TGTGCCAGCAGTGACACAGGCGAGCAGTACTTC	CASSDTGEQYF
.	TRBV19	.	TRBJ2-1	TGTGCCAGTAGTATTTCCCTGAGCTCCTACAATGAGCAGTTCTTC	CASSISLSSYNEQFF